Each of the 28 T cell receptor beta chains below was sequenced from the same sample in a study of blood T cell repertoires in COVID-19. The table came from immunoSEQ multiplex PCR; TCRdb's copy has only in-frame clones and leaves some out. The sample gives some 210,000 clones, around four fifths of which show up once; less than 3.5% is in the top ten. Material: peripheral blood. These receptors were taken from a man aged 45-60 years with active or convalescent COVID-19.

This rearrangement joins TRBV7-2 to TRBJ2-2, with 8 positions matching TRBD1. V shed 5 bases, J shed 6 bases, and the junction held 5 bases outside the gene matches. CDR3 length equals 14 residues. Per the germline V gene, CDR1 is SGHTA and CDR2 is FQGNSA. The DNA of the CDR3 is TGTGCCAGCAGCCGCCAGGGGGCCGCCGGGGAGCTGTTTTTT. The encoded protein is CASSRQGAAGELFF.

This clone was recorded only once. The J gene is TRBJ1-3, the V gene TRBV4-1, with TRBD1 as a possible D gene (6 bases). The germline gives CDR1 MGHRA, CDR2 YSYEKL. This CDR3 comprises 18 residues. V was trimmed by 0 bases and J by 0 bases, leaving 15 bases between them. The CDR3 here is CASSQDPVGGFSGNTIYF. Written as DNA, the CDR3 is TGCGCCAGCAGCCAAGATCCGGTTGGGGGCTTCTCTGGAAACACCATATATTTT.

This chain uses TRBV27 with TRBJ1-2; 9 bases are shared with TRBD1. With V trimmed by 2 bases and J by 4 bases, 14 bases remained unmatched. Per germline, CDR1 MNHEY and CDR2 SMNVEV (reference sequence). This CDR3 spans 18 amino acids. CDR3 in DNA: TGTGCCAGCAGTTTACAGGGACAGGGCCCCGCCGTTGGCTATGGCTACACCTTC. Its translation: CASSLQGQGPAVGYGYTF.

This chain links TRBV5-6 with TRBJ2-7; 7 positions agree with TRBD2. CDR1 is SGHDT and CDR2 is YYEEEE in the germline V gene. CDR3 length: 15 residues. V dropped 4 bases and J dropped 1; count of bases not matched to a gene: 8. The CDR3 reads CASSVGTTFSYEQYF. The CDR3 DNA follows: TGTGCCAGCAGCGTCGGGACTACCTTTTCCTACGAGCAGTACTTC.

The rearrangement links TRBV3-1 (or the pseudogene TRBV3-2) to TRBJ2-3; TRBD1 matches 10 bases. The CDR3 contains 16 residues. The germline gives CDR1 LGHDT, CDR2 YNNKEL (reference sequence). J gave up 1 base and V 7 bases, and 8 bases lay outside the gene matches. CDR3 nucleotides: TGTGCCAGCAAGCTCACTGGGACAGGGGGCACAGATACGCAGTATTTT. It is translated as CASKLTGTGGTDTQYF.

This clone was recorded at least ten times. This rearrangement joins TRBV30 to TRBJ2-5, with 9 bases identical to TRBD1. Germline CDR1 GTSNPN, CDR2 SVGIG (reference sequence). Losses at the gene ends were 1 base for V and 2 bases for J; bases not matched to a gene: 11. This CDR3 has 17 residues. CDR3 coding DNA: TGTGCCTGGAGTGCCGGGACAGGGCGATATTTTCAAGAGACCCAGTACTTC. It translates to CAWSAGTGRYFQETQYF.

The sample holds one count of this clone. The chain carries TRBV28 and TRBJ2-7; 7 nucleotides match TRBD1. This CDR3 has 15 residues. The V and J ends lost 6 bases and 2 bases, in that order; junction bases with no gene match: 10. Germline CDR1 MDHEN, CDR2 SYDVKM. The CDR3 loop is CASSQHSGTAYEQYF. As DNA, the CDR3 is TGTGCCAGCAGCCAGCACTCCGGGACAGCCTACGAGCAGTACTTC.

The chain employs TRBV27 and TRBJ1-2, with 7 positions matching TRBD1. The CDR3 extends over 17 amino acids. The junction had 10 bases not matched to a gene; V was cut back by 3 bases and J by 0 bases. Germline V gives CDR1 MNHEY, CDR2 SMNVEV (reference sequence). The CDR3 is CASSFLRRDRANYGYTF. The CDR3 nucleotides read TGTGCCAGCAGTTTCCTAAGGCGGGACAGAGCTAACTATGGCTACACCTTC.

This clone was picked up a small number of times. The genes are TRBV5-1 and TRBJ1-6, with unresolved D. Per the germline V gene, CDR1 is SGHRS and CDR2 is YFSETQ. The CDR3 runs 15 residues. Trimming removed 0 bases at V and 4 bases at J, with 8 bases between. The CDR3 bases are TGCGCCAGCAGCTTGGACAGCATTTATAATTCACCCCTCCACTTT. Its translation: CASSLDSIYNSPLHF.

The CDR3 bases are TGTGCCAGCAGTTCCACAAACTTCAGGGGAAGGAGCGGGGAGCTGTTTTTT. This sequence encodes CASSSTNFRGRSGELFF. The gene calls are TRBV28 and TRBJ2-2, with a weak D call TRBD1 (6 bases). Germline CDR1 is MDHEN and CDR2 is SYDVKM. The V end lost 4 bases, the J end lost 7 bases, and 22 bases lay between the germline ends. The CDR3 totals 17 residues.

The V call is TRBV10-1, the J call TRBJ1-3, with D perhaps TRBD1 (6 bases). The CDR3 sequence is 20 residues long. The V and J ends lost 4 bases and 0 bases respectively, with 25 bases between them. CDR1 and CDR2 (germline): WNHNN, SYGVQD (reference sequence). CDR3 region: CASSVGFWTAVLISGNTIYF. Here the CDR3 DNA reads TGCGCCAGCAGTGTCGGTTTCTGGACAGCGGTACTCATCTCTGGAAACACCATATATTTT.

On this clone: A read error may produce the germline difference seen at one junction end. This rearrangement joins TRBV6-6 to TRBJ2-1; D uncertain. The CDR3 length is 11 residues. Germline loops: CDR1 MNHNY, CDR2 SVGAGI (reference sequence). CDR3: CASSSPPDILF. The CDR3 nucleotides read TGTGCCAGCAGTTCCCCACCCGACATTCTCTTC.

V gene TRBV6-2 or TRBV6-3 combines with J gene TRBJ1-2; 9 positions match TRBD1. Trimming took 3 bases from V and 8 from J; bases not matched to a gene: 13. This CDR3 is 16 amino acids long. Germline assignment: CDR1 MNHEY and CDR2 SVGEGT. The CDR3 nucleotides are TGTGCCAGCAGTTATAGGGGGACAGGGCTTGTCGGAGGCTACACCTTC. Amino acid sequence: CASSYRGTGLVGGYTF.

The chain employs TRBV7-2 and TRBJ2-5; D may be TRBD1 (6 bases). CDR3 length equals 14 residues. Between the trimmed V and J ends, which lost 5 bases and 5 bases, there was a span of 15 bases. Germline V gives CDR1 SGHTA, CDR2 FQGNSA. CDR3 residues: CASSVLGGGETQYF. The CDR3 DNA reads TGTGCCAGCAGCGTCTTAGGGGGTGGGGAGACCCAGTACTTC.

The chain couples TRBV7-8 to TRBJ2-2; TRBD1 matches 7 bases. CDR3 size: 16 residues. Germline V gene sequence: CDR1 SGHVS, CDR2 FQNEAQ. Germline trimming cut 4 bases from V and 3 bases from J; bases unmatched to any gene: 8. The CDR3 region is CASSSTGTAYTGELFF. DNA of the CDR3: TGTGCCAGCAGCTCTACCGGGACAGCCTACACCGGGGAGCTGTTTTTT.

The J gene is TRBJ2-4, the V gene TRBV20-1, with a possible D match to TRBD1 (5 bases). CDR1 and CDR2 from the germline V gene are DFQATT and SNEGSKA (reference sequence). The CDR3 is 11 residues long. V lost 3 bases to trimming and J lost 7 bases, with 7 bases between them. The CDR3 region is CSASAGNIQYF. The CDR3 DNA sequence: TGCAGTGCTAGTGCAGGGAACATTCAGTACTTC.

The chain recombines TRBV5-4 with TRBJ2-3, with a weak D call TRBD2 (7 bases). The CDR3 is 16 residues long. In germline, CDR1 is SGHNT, CDR2 YYREEE (reference sequence). The ends were cut back, 0 bases at V and 1 base at J, with 12 bases in the middle. CDR3 region: CASSLDRGAGTDTQYF. The CDR3 DNA sequence: TGTGCCAGCAGCTTGGATCGGGGGGCTGGCACAGATACGCAGTATTTT.

V and J are TRBV10-3 and TRBJ2-3; no firm D call. Trimming shortened V by 0 bases and J by 5 bases, and 15 bases separated the two germline ends. The CDR3 has 16 amino acids. Germline V gene sequence: CDR1 ENHRY, CDR2 SYGVKD. The CDR3, as DNA: TGTGCCATCAGTGAGTCAAGCGACCGCCCGGTAGATACGCAGTATTTT. Amino acid sequence: CAISESSDRPVDTQYF.

This clone showed up just once. V and J are TRBV7-2 and TRBJ2-3; maybe TRBD2 (6 bases). The V end lost 6 bases, the J end lost 0 bases, and 10 bases lay between the germline ends. There are 14 residues in the CDR3. The germline CDR1 and CDR2 sequences are SGHTA and FQGNSA. The CDR3 nucleotides read TGTGCCAGCAGAACCGGGACTAGCACAGATACGCAGTATTTT. It translates to CASRTGTSTDTQYF.

The chain is built from TRBV2 and TRBJ2-2; 7 bases match TRBD2. Germline V gene lookup returns CDR1 SNHLY and CDR2 FYNNEI. The CDR3 runs to 17 residues. With V trimmed by 6 bases and J by 1 base, 11 bases remained unmatched. DNA for the CDR3: TGTGCCAGCAGGTGGACTGGGAGGGAAGTGAACACCGGGGAGCTGTTTTTT. This gives the protein CASRWTGREVNTGELFF.

V usage is TRBV18 and J usage is TRBJ1-5; D not resolved. Germline assignment: CDR1 KGHSH and CDR2 LQKENI. V dropped 3 bases and J dropped 2 bases, with 11 bases sitting between them. This CDR3 is 15 amino acids long. The CDR3 loop reads CASSPQAHGNQPQHF. In DNA, the CDR3 is TGTGCCAGCTCACCTCAGGCACATGGCAATCAGCCCCAGCATTTT. The whole variable domain, remainder taken from reference TRBV18 and TRBJ1-5, is NAGVMQNPRHLVRRRGQEARLRCSPMKGHSHVYWYRQLPEEGLKFMVYLQKENIIDESGMPKERFSAEFPKEGPSILRIQQVVRGDSAAYFCASSPQAHGNQPQHFGDGTRLSIL.

This clone was seen just once. J is TRBJ1-2 and V is TRBV7-9; TRBD1 aligns across 7 bases. Germline loops: CDR1 SEHNR, CDR2 FQNEAQ (reference sequence). The CDR3 extends over 14 amino acids. J was trimmed by 8 bases and V by 1 base; bases with no gene match: 7. The CDR3, as DNA: TGTGCCAGCAGCTTAGGTACAGGGGAGAGGGGCTACACCTTC. This codes for CASSLGTGERGYTF.

In its sample, this clone was seen once. The chain couples TRBV2 to TRBJ1-1; perhaps TRBD1 as D (6 bases). The V and J ends lost 8 bases and 4 bases respectively, with 23 bases between them. The germline V gene has CDR1 SNHLY and CDR2 FYNNEI. This CDR3 contains 16 residues. The CDR3 DNA is TGTGCCAGCTCGGAGGACCACAGGGCGGGAGGCACTGAAGCTTTCTTT. This translates into CASSEDHRAGGTEAFF.

The DNA of the CDR3 is TGTGCCTGGAGTGTAGGCCCCCTTGACAAATTTTATGGCTACACCTTC. Protein product: CAWSVGPLDKFYGYTF. The rearrangement joins TRBV30 to TRBJ1-2, with D unclear. The germline CDR1 and CDR2 sequences are GTSNPN and SVGIG (reference sequence). The ends were cut back, 0 bases at V and 5 bases at J, with 19 bases in the middle. This CDR3 has 16 residues. The full variable domain, rest sourced from reference TRBV30 and TRBJ1-2, is SQTIHQWPATLVQPVGSPLSLECTVEGTSNPNLYWYRQAAGRGLQLLFYSVGIGQISSEVPQNLSASRPQDRQFILSSKKLLLSDSGFYLCAWSVGPLDKFYGYTFGSGTRLTVV.

V usage is TRBV27 and J usage is TRBJ2-3; no clear D gene. The CDR3 totals 15 residues. The germline gives CDR1 MNHEY, CDR2 SMNVEV (reference sequence). The V gene lost 6 bases and the J gene lost 0 bases, with 13 bases spanning the gap. CDR3 in amino acids: CASRASFYSTDTQYF. CDR3 nucleotides: TGTGCCAGCAGGGCCTCCTTTTACAGCACAGATACGCAGTATTTT.

This clone has only one observation. The V and J genes are TRBV7-2 and TRBJ1-4; tentative D call: TRBD1 (5 bases). Trimming took 5 bases from V and 8 from J, leaving 9 bases between them. Looked up from germline, CDR1 is SGHTA and CDR2 is FQGNSA. The CDR3 spans 12 residues. The CDR3 reads CASSPQGEKLFF. CDR3 coding DNA: TGTGCCAGCAGCCCCCAGGGAGAAAAACTGTTTTTT.

The J gene is TRBJ2-1, the V gene TRBV6-2 or TRBV6-3, with unresolved D. V lost 7 bases to trimming and J lost 1 base, with 20 bases between them. This CDR3 is 17 amino acids long. The germline V gene has CDR1 MNHEY and CDR2 SVGEGT. DNA for the CDR3: TGTGCCAGCATCCCTCTCGCTGGGCTCGGATCCTACAATGAGCAGTTCTTC. Its protein is CASIPLAGLGSYNEQFF.

The chain employs TRBV19 and TRBJ2-7, with a possible D match to TRBD2 (5 bases). The CDR3 runs to 13 residues. Germline V gives CDR1 LNHDA, CDR2 SQIVND (reference sequence). V lost 8 bases, J lost 3 bases, and 14 bases lay in between. The CDR3, as DNA: TGTGCCAGTGGACGGGGTTTTAACTACGAGCAGTACTTC. This gives the protein CASGRGFNYEQYF. Full variable domain (outside the CDR3, taken from reference TRBV19 and TRBJ2-7): DGGITQSPKYLFRKEGQNVTLSCEQNLNHDAMYWYRQDPGQGLRLIYYSQIVNDFQKGDIAEGYSVSREKKESFPLTVTSAQKNPTAFYLCASGRGFNYEQYFGPGTRLTVT.